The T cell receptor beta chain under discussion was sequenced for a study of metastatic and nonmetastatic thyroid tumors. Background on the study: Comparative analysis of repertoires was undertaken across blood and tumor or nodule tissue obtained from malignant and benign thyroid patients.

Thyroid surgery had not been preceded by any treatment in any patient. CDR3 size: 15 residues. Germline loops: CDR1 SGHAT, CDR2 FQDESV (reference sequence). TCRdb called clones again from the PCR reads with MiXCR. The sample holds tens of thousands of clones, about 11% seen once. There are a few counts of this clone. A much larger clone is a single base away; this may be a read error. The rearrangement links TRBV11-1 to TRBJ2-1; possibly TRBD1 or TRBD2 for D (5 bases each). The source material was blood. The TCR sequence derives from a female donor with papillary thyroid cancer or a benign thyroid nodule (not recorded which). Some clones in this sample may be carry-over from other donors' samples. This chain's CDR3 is CASSLGDGSYNEQFF. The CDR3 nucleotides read TGTGCCAGTAGCTTAGGGGACGGCTCCTACAATGAGCAGTTCTTC.